The clone carrying this T cell receptor (beta chain) was detected once. Its antigen is undetermined. The data originate from a study of T cell responses to AZD1222 COVID-19 vaccine. Germline V gene sequence: CDR1 SGHTA, CDR2 FQGNSA. The CDR3 runs to 15 residues. V gave up 2 bases and J gave up 2 bases; unmatched junction bases: 5. Whole-study findings and limits: Repertoire collection took place solely once the T cell response had peaked. Only six or seven AZD1222 recipients were seropositive at baseline.

TCRdb's copy holds only in-frame clones and misses some; the assay was immunoSEQ multiplex PCR. Counted here are 69,000 or so clones, 70% to 90% occurring once; the ten biggest clones make up roughly 1.2%. This chain links TRBV7-2 with TRBJ2-7, with 8 bases identical to TRBD2. The clonotype comes from an adult who received the AZD1222 COVID-19 vaccine. The input for sequencing was peripheral blood, taken 28 days after the second AZD1222 dose. The CDR3 here is CASSLRRGGPYEQYF. Written as DNA, the CDR3 is TGTGCCAGCAGCTTACGACGGGGGGGCCCCTACGAGCAGTACTTC. Full variable domain (missing parts from reference TRBV7-2 and TRBJ2-7): GAGVSQSPSNKVTEKGKDVELRCDPISGHTALYWYRQSLGQGLEFLIYFQGNSAPDKSGLPSDRFSAERTGGSVSTLTIQRTQQEDSAVYLCASSLRRGGPYEQYFGPGTRLTVT.